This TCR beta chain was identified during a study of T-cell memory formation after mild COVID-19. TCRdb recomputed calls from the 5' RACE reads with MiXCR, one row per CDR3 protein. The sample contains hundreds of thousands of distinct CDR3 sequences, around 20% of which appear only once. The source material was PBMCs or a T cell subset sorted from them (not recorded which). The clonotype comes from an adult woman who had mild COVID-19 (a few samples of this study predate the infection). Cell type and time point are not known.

DNA for the CDR3: TGTGCCAGCAGCTTAGGGCAGGGGAGGGATACGCAGTATTTT. Its translation is CASSLGQGRDTQYF. V and J are TRBV7-2 and TRBJ2-3; the D gene could be TRBD1 or TRBD2 (6 bases each). Germline V gives CDR1 SGHTA, CDR2 FQGNSA. Trimming shortened V by 1 base and J by 6 bases, and 11 bases separated the two germline ends. This CDR3 region has 14 residues. Drawing the rest from reference TRBV7-2 and TRBJ2-3, the complete variable domain is GAGVSQSPSNKVTEKGKDVELRCDPISGHTALYWYRQSLGQGLEFLIYFQGNSAPDKSGLPSDRFSAERTGGSVSTLTIQRTQQEDSAVYLCASSLGQGRDTQYFGPGTRLTVL.